This T cell receptor beta chain was found in a study of metastatic and nonmetastatic thyroid tumors. For the study at large: The authors compared repertoires across blood and tumor or nodule tissue from malignant and benign thyroid patients. Study findings and constraints: Benign nodules were reported to have significantly lower TCR beta diversity than malignant thyroid tumors, in blood and tumor.

CDR3 size: 14 residues. Trimming took 2 bases from V and 10 from J, leaving 14 bases between them. Per germline, CDR1 KGHSH and CDR2 LQKENI. In the original workflow: The authors used CDR3 differences across clinicopathological groups to build a distant-metastasis classifier for papillary thyroid cancer. TCRdb ran MiXCR on the PCR reads. The V and J calls were not made by the authors but by TCRdb's processing. The sample holds around 31,000 clones, approximately 16% seen once. Notes on this clone: Its specificity is unknown. Since no conserved phenylalanine or tryptophan closes the CDR3, a read error is the likely cause.

Before thyroid surgery, none of the patients had received any treatment. Sequencing was performed on blood. The receptor comes from a male donor with papillary thyroid cancer or a benign thyroid nodule (not recorded which). Some clones in this sample may be carry-over from other donors' samples. The J gene is TRBJ2-2, the V gene TRBV18; perhaps TRBD2 as D (5 bases). CDR3 sequence reads: CASSPDRRSAELFI. DNA of the CDR3: TGTGCCAGCTCACCAGATAGGAGGTCCGCGGAGCTGTTTATT.